The next 19 T cell receptor beta chains were all read from a single sample in a study of cytomegalovirus exposure and HLA in healthy donors. The primer mix had 60 Vbeta and 13 Jbeta primers. Clones were sequenced by immunoSEQ multiplex PCR, and TCRdb holds only the in-frame ones, with some missing. The table lists about 110,000 clones, 65% to 80% of them singletons. The sequencing input was PBMCs. The receptors derive from a man younger than 40 in good health and CMV-seropositive.

This clone was seen a handful of times. This sequence joins TRBV18 and TRBJ1-1, with D perhaps matching TRBD1 (6 bases). Deletions cut 6 bases from V and 11 bases from J, with 19 bases between. The CDR3 sequence is 13 residues long. CDR1 is KGHSH, CDR2 LQKENI, per germline. The CDR3 region is CASSPPGDIGAFF. Written as DNA, the CDR3 is TGTGCCAGCTCCCCCCCTGGGGACATAGGGGCTTTCTTT.

This clone was counted between two and nine times. The chain employs TRBV28 and TRBJ1-5, with D unclear. With 2 bases removed from V and 5 bases from J, the gap between germline ends came to 10 bases. The V gene's germline CDR1 is MDHEN and CDR2 SYDVKM. The CDR3 has 14 amino acids. The CDR3 spells CASSLGIRDQPQHF. For the CDR3, the DNA is TGTGCCAGCAGTTTAGGCATCCGGGATCAGCCCCAGCATTTT.

This clone is a singleton in its sample. The V and J genes are TRBV28 and TRBJ2-7; 13 bases are shared with TRBD2. Germline assignment: CDR1 MDHEN and CDR2 SYDVKM. This CDR3 is built from 15 residues. The J segment lost 5 bases and the V segment lost 6 bases, leaving 7 bases of the junction unmatched. Here the CDR3 DNA reads TGTGCCAGCAGCCCCGGACTAGCGGGGGCCAACGAGCAGTACTTC. Residues: CASSPGLAGANEQYF.

This clone was observed once. V is TRBV11-2 and J is TRBJ2-7, with TRBD2 matching over 9 bases. In germline, CDR1 is SGHAT, CDR2 FQNNGV. The V gene end was trimmed by 7 bases and the J gene end by 3 bases; junction bases not matched to a gene: 7. The CDR3 extends over 14 amino acids. CDR3 DNA sequence: TGTGCCAGCACCCGCGGGGGGGCTTTCTACGAGCAGTACTTC. It translates to CASTRGGAFYEQYF.

This chain joins TRBV7-6 and TRBJ2-5; D gene uncertain. Germline values: CDR1 SGHVS, CDR2 FNYEAQ. The CDR3 sequence is 15 residues long. The ends were cut back, 2 bases at V and 4 bases at J, with 14 bases in the middle. The CDR3 loop is CASSLSVLTGETQYF. In DNA, the CDR3 is TGTGCCAGCAGCTTATCGGTTTTAACCGGAGAGACCCAGTACTTC.

The chain is built from TRBV6-5 and TRBJ2-7; 7 nucleotides line up with TRBD1. This CDR3 spans 15 amino acids. The germline gives CDR1 MNHEY, CDR2 SVGAGI. Losses at the gene ends were 2 bases for V and 2 bases for J; bases not matched to a gene: 6. The CDR3 DNA reads as TGTGCCAGCAGTTACGCGACAGGGTCCCCCTACGAGCAGTACTTC. Protein product: CASSYATGSPYEQYF.

J is TRBJ1-1 and V is TRBV5-1; a weak D match, TRBD1 (6 bases). Trimming pared 2 bases from V and 6 bases from J, leaving 11 bases between. Germline lookup yields CDR1 SGHRS and CDR2 YFSETQ. This CDR3 comprises 13 residues. The CDR3 nucleotides read TGCGCCAGCAGCTTAGGACAGCAGGCTGAAGCTTTCTTT. It translates to CASSLGQQAEAFF.

The rearrangement joins TRBV4-1 to TRBJ2-3; tentatively, D is TRBD1 (5 bases). This CDR3 has 14 amino acids. V was pared by 1 base and J by 6 bases, with 11 bases between. CDR1 and CDR2 (germline): MGHRA, YSYEKL. The CDR3 DNA reads TGCGCCAGCAGCCAAGGTCTGGCAGGGGATACGCAGTATTTT. Translated: CASSQGLAGDTQYF.

The V call is TRBV7-3, the J call TRBJ2-1; 8 bases map to TRBD1. The CDR3 runs 14 residues. Germline trimming cut 5 bases from V and 3 bases from J; bases unmatched to any gene: 3. CDR1 is SGHTA and CDR2 is FQGTGA in the germline V gene. CDR3 sequence reads: CASSPDRGYNEQFF. In DNA, the CDR3 is TGTGCCAGCAGCCCTGACAGGGGCTACAATGAGCAGTTCTTC.

This chain joins TRBV2 and TRBJ2-2, with D perhaps matching TRBD1 (5 bases). V shed 5 bases and J shed 1 base, with 8 bases lying between them. This CDR3 contains 14 residues. Germline lookup yields CDR1 SNHLY and CDR2 FYNNEI. CDR3 bases: TGTGCCAGCAGTCAGACAGAGAACACCGGGGAGCTGTTTTTT. It yields the protein CASSQTENTGELFF.

With respect to this clone: Germline and junction disagree at one end, which may indicate a read error. The rearrangement uses TRBV4-3 and TRBJ2-1, with 10 bases identical to TRBD2. The V gene's germline CDR1 is LGHNA and CDR2 YSLEER. This CDR3 region has 15 residues. The CDR3 is CASSQDPASGGWNVF. CDR3 sequence (DNA): TGCGCCAGCAGCCAAGATCCCGCTAGCGGGGGATGGAATGTCTTC.

The V call is TRBV11-3, the J call TRBJ2-3, with 7 bases lining up with TRBD1. Germline V CDR1 and CDR2: SGHNT, YENEEA. The CDR3 is 16 amino acids. V lost 5 bases, J lost 0 bases, and 8 bases stayed unmatched. DNA for the CDR3: TGTGCCAGCAGCCTAACCGTGACAGGGAGCACAGATACGCAGTATTTT. Translated, it gives CASSLTVTGSTDTQYF.

The table lists this clone with a few counts. The rearrangement links TRBV14 to TRBJ2-2; perhaps TRBD2 as D (6 bases). Germline V gene lookup returns CDR1 SGHDN and CDR2 FVKESK. The germline V and J ends were trimmed by 4 bases and 5 bases, with 17 bases remaining between them. The CDR3 is 16 amino acids. The CDR3 here is CASSLEMVLATGELFF. The CDR3 bases are TGTGCCAGCAGCCTAGAGATGGTGCTAGCGACCGGGGAGCTGTTTTTT. The variable domain in full, with the rest retrieved from reference TRBV14 and TRBJ2-2, is EAGVTQFPSHSVIEKGQTVTLRCDPISGHDNLYWYRRVMGKEIKFLLHFVKESKQDESGMPNNRFLAERTGGTYSTLKVQPAELEDSGVYFCASSLEMVLATGELFFGEGSRLTVL.

This sequence joins TRBV5-1 and TRBJ2-5; 8 bases are shared with TRBD2. Near its end, the DNA agrees better with TRBJ2-7, so the J call may be wrong. This CDR3 spans 14 amino acids. Germline V gives CDR1 SGHRS, CDR2 YFSETQ. The CDR3 nucleotides read TGCGCCAGCAGCTTGGACGGGGGGGCCGCCGAGCAGTACTTC. Amino acids: CASSLDGGAAEQYF.

J is TRBJ2-3 and V is TRBV23-1, with 12 nucleotides matching TRBD2. TRBV23-1 is an ORF for which the function is uncertain. This CDR3 is built from 19 residues. The trim removed 10 bases at V and 0 bases at J, leaving 17 bases unmatched. CDR3 in DNA: TGCGCCATCCCAGTACGGTTTGGACTAGCGGGGCCCAGCACAGATACGCAGTATTTT. It codes for CAIPVRFGLAGPSTDTQYF.

This chain connects TRBV7-9 to TRBJ1-1; 9 positions agree with TRBD1. The CDR3 is 13 amino acids. Germline V gene data show CDR1 as SEHNR and CDR2 as FQNEAQ (reference sequence). The V and J ends lost 6 bases and 6 bases, in that order; junction bases with no gene match: 5. CDR3 loop: CASRGTGSPEAFF. CDR3 nucleotide sequence: TGTGCCAGCAGGGGGACAGGGAGCCCTGAAGCTTTCTTT.

This sequence joins TRBV5-1 and TRBJ2-5; 7 bases align to TRBD2. With the DNA end fitting TRBJ2-7 better, the J assignment may be wrong. CDR1 and CDR2 (germline): SGHRS, YFSETQ. The CDR3 contains 14 residues. The CDR3 sequence: CASSSRTRFYEQYF. CDR3 in DNA: TGCGCCAGCAGCTCGCGGACTAGATTCTACGAGCAGTACTTC.

The chain employs TRBV2 and TRBJ2-3; 7 positions agree with TRBD2. The germline V gene has CDR1 SNHLY and CDR2 FYNNEI. J lost 3 bases, V lost 5 bases, and 11 bases had no gene match. The CDR3 is 16 residues long. CDR3 sequence: CASSSTLAFGTDTQYF. In DNA form, the CDR3 reads TGTGCCAGCAGTTCGACACTAGCGTTCGGGACAGATACGCAGTATTTT.

The chain employs TRBV27 and TRBJ2-1; 9 bases fit TRBD1. The CDR3 is 14 amino acids. The germline CDR1 and CDR2 sequences are MNHEY and SMNVEV (reference sequence). V trimming: 6 bases; J trimming: 8 bases; junction bases outside the gene matches: 8. The CDR3 reads CASRGDRVIDEQFF. In DNA form, the CDR3 reads TGTGCCAGCAGGGGGGACAGGGTTATCGATGAGCAGTTCTTC.